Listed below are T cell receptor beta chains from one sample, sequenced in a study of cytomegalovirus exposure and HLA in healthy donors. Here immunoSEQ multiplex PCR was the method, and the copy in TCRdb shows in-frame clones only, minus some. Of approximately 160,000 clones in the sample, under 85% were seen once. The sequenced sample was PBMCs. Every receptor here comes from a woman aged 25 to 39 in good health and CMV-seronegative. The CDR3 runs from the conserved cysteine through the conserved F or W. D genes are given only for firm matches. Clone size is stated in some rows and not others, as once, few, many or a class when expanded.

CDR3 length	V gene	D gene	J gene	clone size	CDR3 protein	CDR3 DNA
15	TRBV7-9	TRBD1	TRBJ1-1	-	CASSLAQGARTEAFF	TGTGCCAGCAGCTTAGCTCAGGGGGCGAGGACTGAAGCTTTCTTT
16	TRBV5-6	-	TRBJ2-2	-	CASSLGAGVGAGELFF	TGTGCCAGCAGCTTGGGAGCAGGGGTCGGGGCCGGGGAGCTGTTTTTT
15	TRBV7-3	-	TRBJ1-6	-	CASSLNGILDSPLHF	TGTGCCAGCAGCTTAAACGGGATCCTTGATTCACCCCTCCACTTT
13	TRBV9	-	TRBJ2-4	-	CASSVLDRGIQYF	TGTGCCAGCAGCGTACTAGACCGAGGCATTCAGTACTTC
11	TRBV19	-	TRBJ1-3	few	CASSHGNTIYF	TGTGCCAGTAGTCACGGTAACACCATATATTTT
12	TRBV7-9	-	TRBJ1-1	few	CSSSGGRVEAFF	TGTTCCAGCAGCGGGGGGAGAGTTGAAGCTTTCTTT
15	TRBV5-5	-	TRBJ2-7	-	CASSLASQGTYEQYF	TGTGCCAGCAGCTTGGCCTCACAGGGAACCTACGAGCAGTACTTC
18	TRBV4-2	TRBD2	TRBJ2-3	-	CASSQSGRSGGFTDTQYF	TGTGCCAGCAGCCAATCGGGACGCAGCGGGGGGTTCACAGATACGCAGTATTTT
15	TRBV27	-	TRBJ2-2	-	CASSLLLANTGELFF	TGTGCCAGCAGTTTATTACTAGCGAACACCGGGGAGCTGTTTTTT
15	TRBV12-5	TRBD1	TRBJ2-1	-	CASGPGQGTYNEQFF	TGTGCTAGTGGCCCGGGACAGGGCACCTACAATGAGCAGTTCTTC
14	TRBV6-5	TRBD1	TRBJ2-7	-	CASSWTGGFYEQYF	TGTGCCAGCAGTTGGACAGGGGGGTTCTACGAGCAGTACTTC
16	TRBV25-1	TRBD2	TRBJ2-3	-	CASSEWRAGVTDTQYF	TGTGCCAGCAGTGAATGGCGAGCGGGAGTTACAGATACGCAGTATTTT
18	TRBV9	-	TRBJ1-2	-	CASSVDTGRVTANYGYTF	TGTGCCAGCAGCGTAGACACAGGGAGGGTTACAGCTAACTATGGCTACACCTTC
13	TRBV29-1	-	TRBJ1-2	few	CSVRTETNYGYTF	TGCAGCGTCAGGACAGAAACTAACTATGGCTACACCTTC
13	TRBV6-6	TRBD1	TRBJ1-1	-	CASRKTGVAEAFF	TGTGCCAGCCGAAAAACAGGGGTCGCTGAAGCTTTCTTT
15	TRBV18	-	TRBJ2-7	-	CASSPRQGVSHEQYF	TGTGCCAGCTCACCACGGCAGGGTGTTTCCCACGAGCAGTACTTC
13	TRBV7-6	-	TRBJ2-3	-	CASSRMAGDTQYF	TGTGCCAGCAGCCGAATGGCGGGAGATACGCAGTATTTT
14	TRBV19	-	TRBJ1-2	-	CASSPHSFNYGYTF	TGTGCCAGTAGTCCGCATAGCTTTAACTATGGCTACACCTTC
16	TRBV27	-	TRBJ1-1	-	CASSLSFGTMNTEAFF	TGTGCCAGCAGTTTATCATTTGGGACAATGAACACTGAAGCTTTCTTT
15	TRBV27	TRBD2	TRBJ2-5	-	CASSSQAGGLRTQYF	TGTGCCAGCAGTTCCCAAGCGGGAGGCCTGAGAACCCAGTACTTC
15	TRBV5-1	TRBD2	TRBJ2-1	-	CASSRLPGGFDEQFF	TGCGCCAGCAGCCGCCTCCCCGGGGGGTTCGATGAGCAGTTCTTC
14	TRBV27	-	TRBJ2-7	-	CASSWAGTFYEQYF	TGTGCCAGCAGTTGGGCCGGGACATTCTACGAGCAGTACTTC
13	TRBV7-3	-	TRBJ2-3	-	CASSLAPTDTQYF	TGTGCCAGCAGCTTGGCCCCCACAGATACGCAGTATTTT
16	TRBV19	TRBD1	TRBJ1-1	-	CASSQDRENHGTEAFF	TGTGCCAGTAGTCAAGACAGGGAGAACCACGGGACTGAAGCTTTCTTT
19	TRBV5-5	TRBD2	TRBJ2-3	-	CASRNAPTSGGHRTDTQYF	TGTGCCAGCAGGAATGCTCCGACTAGCGGGGGGCATCGCACAGATACGCAGTATTTT
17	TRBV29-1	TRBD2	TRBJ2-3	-	CSVTGTSAIVPTDTQYF	TGCAGCGTGACCGGGACTAGCGCAATTGTGCCCACAGATACGCAGTATTTT
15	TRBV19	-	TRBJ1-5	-	CASSLRQGKDQPQHF	TGTGCCAGTAGTCTTAGGCAGGGGAAAGACCAGCCCCAGCATTTT
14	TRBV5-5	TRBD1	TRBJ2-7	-	CASSSMDRGYEQYF	TGTGCCAGCAGCTCGATGGACAGGGGCTACGAGCAGTACTTC
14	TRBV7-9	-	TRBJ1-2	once	CASSLEQGRNGYTF	TGTGCCAGCAGCTTAGAGCAGGGTAGGAATGGCTACACCTTC
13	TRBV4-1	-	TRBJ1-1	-	CASSRSWGAEAFF	TGCGCCAGCAGCCGATCGTGGGGGGCTGAAGCTTTCTTT
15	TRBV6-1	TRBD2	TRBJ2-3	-	CAIVGLAGGTDTQYF	TGTGCCATCGTGGGACTAGCGGGGGGCACAGATACGCAGTATTTT
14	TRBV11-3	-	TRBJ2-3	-	CASSLGGYADTQYF	TGTGCCAGCAGCTTAGGAGGGTACGCAGATACGCAGTATTTT
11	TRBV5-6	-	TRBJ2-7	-	CASQGSYEQYF	TGTGCCAGCCAGGGGTCCTACGAGCAGTACTTC
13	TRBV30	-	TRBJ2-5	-	CAWSSANYGTQYF	TGTGCCTGGAGTTCGGCCAACTATGGGACCCAGTACTTC
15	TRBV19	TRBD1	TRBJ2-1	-	CASSMTGIGYNEQFF	TGTGCCAGTAGTATGACAGGGATTGGGTACAATGAGCAGTTCTTC
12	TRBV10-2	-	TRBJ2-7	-	CATHSTIYEQYF	TGCGCCACCCACTCGACAATCTACGAGCAGTACTTC
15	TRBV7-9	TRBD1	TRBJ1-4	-	CASSVQGAFGEKLFF	TGTGCCAGCAGCGTACAGGGGGCTTTCGGGGAAAAACTGTTTTTT
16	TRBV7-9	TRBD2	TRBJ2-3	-	CASSLEIAGGTDTQYF	TGTGCCAGCAGCTTAGAAATAGCGGGAGGCACAGATACGCAGTATTTT
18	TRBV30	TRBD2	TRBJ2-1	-	CAWSKEGITMAGGNEQFF	TGTGCCTGGAGTAAGGAGGGGATAACTATGGCGGGAGGAAATGAGCAGTTCTTC
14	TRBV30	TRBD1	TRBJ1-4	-	CAWSPGQGNEKLFF	TGTGCCTGGAGCCCCGGACAGGGAAATGAAAAACTGTTTTTT
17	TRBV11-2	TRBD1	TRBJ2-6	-	CASAKTGPHSGANVLTF	TGTGCCAGCGCAAAGACAGGGCCACACTCTGGGGCCAACGTCCTGACTTTC
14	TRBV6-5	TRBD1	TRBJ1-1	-	CASSRTGGNTEAFF	TGTGCCAGCAGTCGGACAGGGGGTAACACTGAAGCTTTCTTT
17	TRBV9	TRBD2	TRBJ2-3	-	CASSQTRLAGGQDTQYF	TGTGCCAGCAGCCAAACCCGACTAGCGGGGGGCCAAGATACGCAGTATTTT